This T cell receptor beta chain was recovered during a study of cytomegalovirus exposure and HLA in healthy donors. The study ran its PCR with 60 Vbeta and 13 Jbeta primers. Using immunoSEQ multiplex PCR, the repertoire was profiled, and TCRdb retains in-frame clones only, with some absent. This listing includes 60,000 to 65,000 clones. Comment on this clone: Its specificity is unknown.

Points from the study as a whole: When presence/absence was analysed, sequencing depth was taken to be roughly uniform across donors.

The sequencing input was PBMCs. The TCR sequence derives from a man aged 25 to 40 in good health and CMV-seropositive.

The chain's CDR3 is CASSDSAGPYEQYF. The DNA of the CDR3 is TGTGCCAGCAGTGACTCGGCAGGCCCCTACGAGCAGTACTTC. The chain carries TRBV6-4 and TRBJ2-7; D uncertain. This CDR3 region has 14 residues. The V gene lost 0 bases and the J gene lost 2 bases, with 8 bases spanning the gap. Germline V gene sequence: CDR1 MRHNA, CDR2 SNTAGT.